This T cell receptor (beta chain) was retrieved from a study of blood T cell repertoires in COVID-19. The method was immunoSEQ multiplex PCR; TCRdb's version includes in-frame clones alone and lacks a portion of them. This sample has over 350,000 clones, with 70% to 90% found just once. This clone came up once. The junction had 8 bases not matched to a gene; V was cut back by 0 bases and J by 5 bases. CDR1 is SGHRS and CDR2 is YFSETQ in the germline V gene. There are 16 residues in the CDR3. The TCR originated in a woman younger than 35 with acute COVID-19. The chain recombines TRBV5-1 with TRBJ2-3, with 8 bases fitting TRBD2. The sequenced material came from PBMCs or T cells enriched from blood (not recorded which). The CDR3 sequence is CASSLAGTSQIDTQYF. The DNA for the CDR3 is TGCGCCAGCAGCTTGGCCGGGACTAGTCAAATAGATACGCAGTATTTT.